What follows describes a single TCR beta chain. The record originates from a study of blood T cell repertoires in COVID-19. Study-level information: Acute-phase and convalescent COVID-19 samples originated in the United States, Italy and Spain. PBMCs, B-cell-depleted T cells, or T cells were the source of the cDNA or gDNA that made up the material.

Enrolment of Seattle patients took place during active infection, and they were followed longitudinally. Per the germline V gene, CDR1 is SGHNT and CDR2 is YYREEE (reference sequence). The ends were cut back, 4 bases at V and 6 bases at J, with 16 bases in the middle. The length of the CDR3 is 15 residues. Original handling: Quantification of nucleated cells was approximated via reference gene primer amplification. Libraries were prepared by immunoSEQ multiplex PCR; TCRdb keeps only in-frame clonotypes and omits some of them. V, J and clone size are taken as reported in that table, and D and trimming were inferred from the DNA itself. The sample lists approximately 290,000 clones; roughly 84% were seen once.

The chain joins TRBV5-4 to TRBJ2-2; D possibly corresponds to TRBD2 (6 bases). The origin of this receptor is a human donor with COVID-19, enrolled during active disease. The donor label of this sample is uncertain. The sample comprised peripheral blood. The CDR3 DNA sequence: TGTGCCAGCAGCGTCTCGGGGCGGGGTGCCGGGGAGCTGTTTTTT. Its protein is CASSVSGRGAGELFF.